Many counts were recorded for the clone carrying this T cell receptor beta chain. Its antigen is as yet unknown. What was amplified from RNA transcripts were TCR beta CDR3 regions. Carried out on the TCR CDR3, a first-round RT-PCR used the HTBI primer set. Each CDR3 protein is one row after TCRdb ran MiXCR on the multiplex PCR reads. The sample has about 550,000 distinct CDR3 sequences, about a fifth seen once. This record comes from a study of T cells in Graves' hyperthyroidism and ophthalmopathy. Study information: Upon initial diagnosis and before any treatment, peripheral blood was collected. Whole-study results and caveats: Most clonotypes that expanded in the thyroid above 0.001 also showed up in blood.

Any patient presenting with uncontrolled infection, other autoimmune disease, pregnancy or lactation was left out. Based on clinical symptoms, serum thyroxine and TRAb, thyroid ultrasound and orbital computed tomography, diagnoses were reached. The sequence was collected from a man aged 18 to 35 with Graves' hyperthyroidism. The specimen sequenced was blood.

CDR3 sequence: CASSSASSYEQYF. For the CDR3, the DNA is TGTGCCAGCAGTTCCGCTAGTTCCTACGAGCAGTACTTC. V usage is TRBV6-5 and J usage is TRBJ2-7; unclear D gene. The CDR3 runs to 13 residues. Germline assignment: CDR1 MNHEY and CDR2 SVGAGI. V lost 4 bases, J lost 1 base, and 8 bases lay in between.